Listed below are T cell receptor beta chains from one sample, sequenced in a study of cytomegalovirus exposure and HLA in healthy donors. Generated by immunoSEQ multiplex PCR, the TCRdb table keeps only in-frame clones and is missing some. This repertoire shows approximately 140,000 clones, approximately 86% found once; its top ten account for 1.5% to 2%. Specimen: PBMCs. These receptors came from a boy between 10 and 17 years old in good health and CMV-seronegative. Both conserved end residues are part of each CDR3. Each record gives: V gene, D gene, clone size, J gene, CDR3 DNA, CDR3 protein. A D gene is named only where the DNA matches it firmly. Size values are once, few and many counts, or a class for expanded clones, and some rows have none.

v_call: TRBV4-2; d_call: TRBD2; clone_size: .; j_call: TRBJ2-3; cdr3_nt: TGTGCCAGCAGCCAAATAGTAAGCGGGGATGGAAAGATCCCAGATACGCAGTATTTT; cdr3_aa: CASSQIVSGDGKIPDTQYF
v_call: TRBV9; d_call: .; clone_size: .; j_call: TRBJ2-3; cdr3_nt: TGTGCCAGCAGCGTACAGGGTTCTGACACAGATACGCAGTATTTT; cdr3_aa: CASSVQGSDTDTQYF
v_call: TRBV4-3; d_call: TRBD1; clone_size: .; j_call: TRBJ2-7; cdr3_nt: TGCGCCAGCAGCCTCGGACAGGCCTTCGAGCAGTACTTC; cdr3_aa: CASSLGQAFEQYF
v_call: TRBV11-3; d_call: .; clone_size: .; j_call: TRBJ2-7; cdr3_nt: TGTGCCAGCAGCGTAGGGACCGCGGGGGAGCAGTACTTC; cdr3_aa: CASSVGTAGEQYF
v_call: TRBV6-5; d_call: TRBD1; clone_size: .; j_call: TRBJ2-5; cdr3_nt: TGTGCCAGCACCAACAGACAGGGCGATCAAGAGACCCAGTACTTC; cdr3_aa: CASTNRQGDQETQYF
v_call: TRBV27; d_call: .; clone_size: .; j_call: TRBJ2-5; cdr3_nt: TGTGCCAGCAGTTTAAAATTGACGGGGAGCTTGGATGAGCAGTACTTC; cdr3_aa: CASSLKLTGSLDEQYF
v_call: TRBV4-1; d_call: .; clone_size: .; j_call: TRBJ2-7; cdr3_nt: TGCGCCAGCAGCCCAGATTGGAGCGAGCAGTACTTC; cdr3_aa: CASSPDWSEQYF
v_call: TRBV6-1; d_call: .; clone_size: few; j_call: TRBJ2-7; cdr3_nt: TGTGCCAGCAGGGTTAGCGGTTACTCCTACGAGCAGTACTTC; cdr3_aa: CASRVSGYSYEQYF
v_call: TRBV5-5; d_call: TRBD1; clone_size: .; j_call: TRBJ2-3; cdr3_nt: TGTGCCAGCAGCCTACACTCCGGGGCAGGGGGCTCAGATACGCAGTATTTT; cdr3_aa: CASSLHSGAGGSDTQYF
v_call: TRBV4-2; d_call: .; clone_size: .; j_call: TRBJ2-3; cdr3_nt: TGTGCCAGCAGCCAAGCCTCGGGATCAGATACGCAGTATTTT; cdr3_aa: CASSQASGSDTQYF
v_call: TRBV29-1; d_call: TRBD1; clone_size: .; j_call: TRBJ1-1; cdr3_nt: TGCAGCGTCGGAGACAGGGGGCACACTGAAGCTTTCTTT; cdr3_aa: CSVGDRGHTEAFF
v_call: TRBV6-4; d_call: TRBD2; clone_size: .; j_call: TRBJ2-3; cdr3_nt: TGTGCCAGCAGTGACAGCGGGGGGGCCCCAGATACGCAGTATTTT; cdr3_aa: CASSDSGGAPDTQYF
v_call: TRBV11-2; d_call: TRBD2; clone_size: .; j_call: TRBJ2-1; cdr3_nt: TGTGCCAGCAGCGACCGCGGGGGGGATTACAATGAGCAGTTCTTC; cdr3_aa: CASSDRGGDYNEQFF
v_call: TRBV29-1; d_call: TRBD1; clone_size: .; j_call: TRBJ2-7; cdr3_nt: TGCAGCGTTCGTTTTCTTGACAGGGGCTACGAGCAGTACTTC; cdr3_aa: CSVRFLDRGYEQYF
v_call: TRBV4-2; d_call: .; clone_size: .; j_call: TRBJ2-7; cdr3_nt: TGTGCCAGCAGCCAAGAATTAATGCGGAGTTCGGGGTACGAGCAGTACTTC; cdr3_aa: CASSQELMRSSGYEQYF
v_call: TRBV9; d_call: .; clone_size: .; j_call: TRBJ1-1; cdr3_nt: TGTGCCAGCAGCGTAGAAGGGGCTGAAGCTTTCTTT; cdr3_aa: CASSVEGAEAFF
v_call: TRBV21-1; d_call: .; clone_size: few; j_call: TRBJ2-3; cdr3_nt: TGTGCCAGCAAAACGAGATGGACAGATACGCAGTATTTT; cdr3_aa: CASKTRWTDTQYF
v_call: TRBV2; d_call: TRBD2; clone_size: .; j_call: TRBJ2-1; cdr3_nt: TGTGCCAGCACGGGACTAGCGTCCTACAATGAGCAGTTCTTC; cdr3_aa: CASTGLASYNEQFF
v_call: TRBV27; d_call: TRBD1; clone_size: .; j_call: TRBJ1-2; cdr3_nt: TGTGCCAGCAGTTCCTCGGGCAGGGGGCCCTACTATGGCTACACCTTC; cdr3_aa: CASSSSGRGPYYGYTF
v_call: TRBV7-9; d_call: TRBD1; clone_size: .; j_call: TRBJ2-7; cdr3_nt: TGTGCCAGCAGCCGTACAGACAGGGATCAGTACTTC; cdr3_aa: CASSRTDRDQYF
v_call: TRBV29-1; d_call: TRBD1; clone_size: once; j_call: TRBJ1-1; cdr3_nt: TGCAGCGTCGAGCCGACAGGGATTGGGGCTGAAGCTTTCTTT; cdr3_aa: CSVEPTGIGAEAFF
v_call: TRBV4-1; d_call: .; clone_size: .; j_call: TRBJ2-1; cdr3_nt: TGCGCCAGCAGCCAAGACCTCCCAAAGAGTCTCTACAATGAGCAGTTCTTC; cdr3_aa: CASSQDLPKSLYNEQFF
v_call: TRBV5-1; d_call: TRBD1; clone_size: few; j_call: TRBJ1-5; cdr3_nt: TGCGCCAGCAGCTTGGCGGGACAGGGAGAACAGCCCCAGCATTTT; cdr3_aa: CASSLAGQGEQPQHF
v_call: TRBV19; d_call: .; clone_size: few; j_call: TRBJ2-6; cdr3_nt: TGTGCCAGTAGTCTCCAGCGCTCTGGGGCCAACGTCCTGACTTTC; cdr3_aa: CASSLQRSGANVLTF
v_call: TRBV7-7; d_call: TRBD2; clone_size: few; j_call: TRBJ2-1; cdr3_nt: TGTGCTAGCAGCCCAAGCGGGATCCAAGGGAATGAGCAGTTCTTC; cdr3_aa: CASSPSGIQGNEQFF
v_call: TRBV4-1; d_call: .; clone_size: once; j_call: TRBJ1-2; cdr3_nt: TGCGCCAGCAGCCAAGATATTTTGAGGGGCTACACCTTC; cdr3_aa: CASSQDILRGYTF
v_call: TRBV6-5; d_call: .; clone_size: .; j_call: TRBJ1-4; cdr3_nt: TGTGCCAGCAGTCAACAGGGCGCGGGTGAAAAACTGTTTTTT; cdr3_aa: CASSQQGAGEKLFF
v_call: TRBV12-5; d_call: TRBD1; clone_size: few; j_call: TRBJ2-1; cdr3_nt: TGTGCTCGGGACAGGGGACCACTGAGCTCCTACAATGAGCAGTTCTTC; cdr3_aa: CARDRGPLSSYNEQFF
v_call: TRBV6-5; d_call: TRBD1; clone_size: .; j_call: TRBJ1-2; cdr3_nt: TGTGCCAGCAGTTACTCGCTTTCGGGACAGGGAATTGGCTACACCTTC; cdr3_aa: CASSYSLSGQGIGYTF
v_call: TRBV7-9; d_call: .; clone_size: .; j_call: TRBJ1-1; cdr3_nt: TGTGCCAGCAGCCAGGGCATGAACACTGAAGCTTTCTTT; cdr3_aa: CASSQGMNTEAFF
v_call: TRBV7-2; d_call: .; clone_size: once; j_call: TRBJ2-7; cdr3_nt: TGTGCCAGCAGCTTAGCGGGAGCACTCGAGCAGTACTTC; cdr3_aa: CASSLAGALEQYF
v_call: TRBV5-4; d_call: TRBD2; clone_size: .; j_call: TRBJ2-2; cdr3_nt: TGTGCCAGCAGCTGGACGGGACTAGCGAACACCGGGGAGCTGTTTTTT; cdr3_aa: CASSWTGLANTGELFF
v_call: TRBV7-9; d_call: TRBD1; clone_size: .; j_call: TRBJ2-7; cdr3_nt: TGTGCCAGCAGTCCGGGACAGGGAGTCTACGAGCAGTACTTC; cdr3_aa: CASSPGQGVYEQYF
v_call: TRBV4-3; d_call: .; clone_size: .; j_call: TRBJ2-1; cdr3_nt: TGCGCCAGCAGCCAATCTAGGACAACGTACAATGAGCAGTTCTTC; cdr3_aa: CASSQSRTTYNEQFF
v_call: TRBV2; d_call: .; clone_size: .; j_call: TRBJ2-2; cdr3_nt: TGTGCCAGCAGTGTGAGTACGGACACCGGGGAGCTGTTTTTT; cdr3_aa: CASSVSTDTGELFF
v_call: TRBV7-9; d_call: .; clone_size: few; j_call: TRBJ1-1; cdr3_nt: TGTGCCAGCAGCTTAGCGCCGGGGGGCACTGAAGCTTTCTTT; cdr3_aa: CASSLAPGGTEAFF
v_call: TRBV5-6; d_call: TRBD1; clone_size: .; j_call: TRBJ1-1; cdr3_nt: TGTGCCAGCAGCTTGGCCCCCTCTGGACAGGGGGGTGAAGCTTTCTTT; cdr3_aa: CASSLAPSGQGGEAFF